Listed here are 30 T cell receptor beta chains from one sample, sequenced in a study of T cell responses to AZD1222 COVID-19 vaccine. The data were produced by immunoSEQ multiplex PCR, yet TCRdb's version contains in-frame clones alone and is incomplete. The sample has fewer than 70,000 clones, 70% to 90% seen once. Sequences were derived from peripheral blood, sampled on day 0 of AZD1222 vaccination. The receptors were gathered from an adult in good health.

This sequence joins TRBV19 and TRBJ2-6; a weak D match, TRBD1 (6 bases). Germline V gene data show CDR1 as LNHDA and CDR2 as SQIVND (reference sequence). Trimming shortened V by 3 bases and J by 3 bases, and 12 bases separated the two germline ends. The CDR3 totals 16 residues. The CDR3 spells CASSIEGRGGANVLTF. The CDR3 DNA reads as TGTGCCAGTAGTATTGAGGGCAGGGGTGGGGCCAACGTCCTGACTTTC. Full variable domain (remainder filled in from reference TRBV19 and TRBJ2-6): DGGITQSPKYLFRKEGQNVTLSCEQNLNHDAMYWYRQDPGQGLRLIYYSQIVNDFQKGDIAEGYSVSREKKESFPLTVTSAQKNPTAFYLCASSIEGRGGANVLTFGAGSRLTVL.

The DNA of the CDR3 is TGTGCCAGCTGGGGAAGTGGCCAGGACAGGGATGGAACTAACTATGGCTACACCTTC. Translating it yields CASWGSGQDRDGTNYGYTF. The chain combines TRBV3-1 (or the pseudogene TRBV3-2) with TRBJ1-2, with 8 bases fitting TRBD1. V shed 8 bases and J 0 bases; nucleotides not matched to a gene: 20. Germline V gene data show CDR1 as LGHDT and CDR2 as YNNKEL (reference sequence). The CDR3 covers 19 residues.

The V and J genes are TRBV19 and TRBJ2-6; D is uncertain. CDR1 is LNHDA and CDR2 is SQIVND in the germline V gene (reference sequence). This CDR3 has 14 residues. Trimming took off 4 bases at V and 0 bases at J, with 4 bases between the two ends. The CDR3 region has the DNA TGTGCCAGTAGTACGGCCTCTGGGGCCAACGTCCTGACTTTC. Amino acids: CASSTASGANVLTF. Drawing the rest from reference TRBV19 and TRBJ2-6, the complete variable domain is DGGITQSPKYLFRKEGQNVTLSCEQNLNHDAMYWYRQDPGQGLRLIYYSQIVNDFQKGDIAEGYSVSREKKESFPLTVTSAQKNPTAFYLCASSTASGANVLTFGAGSRLTVL.

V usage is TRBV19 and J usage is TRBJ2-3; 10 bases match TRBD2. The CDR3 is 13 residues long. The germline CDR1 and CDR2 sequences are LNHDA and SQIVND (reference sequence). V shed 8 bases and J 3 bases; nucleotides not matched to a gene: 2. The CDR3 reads CASWTSGTDTQYF. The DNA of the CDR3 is TGTGCCAGTTGGACTAGCGGAACAGATACGCAGTATTTT.

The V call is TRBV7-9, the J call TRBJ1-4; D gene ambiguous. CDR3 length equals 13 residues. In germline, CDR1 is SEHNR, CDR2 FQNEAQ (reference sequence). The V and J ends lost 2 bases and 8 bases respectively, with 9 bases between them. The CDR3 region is CASSLITGEKLFF. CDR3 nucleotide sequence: TGTGCCAGCAGCTTAATAACCGGAGAAAAACTGTTTTTT.

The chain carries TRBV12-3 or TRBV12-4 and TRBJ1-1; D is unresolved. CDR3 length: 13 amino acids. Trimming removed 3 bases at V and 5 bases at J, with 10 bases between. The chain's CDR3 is CASSLRGRTEAFF. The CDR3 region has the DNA TGTGCCAGCAGTTTGAGAGGGAGGACTGAAGCTTTCTTT.

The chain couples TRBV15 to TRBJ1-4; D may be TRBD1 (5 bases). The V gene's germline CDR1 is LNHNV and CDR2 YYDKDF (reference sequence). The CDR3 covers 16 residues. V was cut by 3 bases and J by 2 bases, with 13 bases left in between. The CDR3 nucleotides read TGTGCCACCAGCAGGGCTGAAGGGGCGACTAATGAAAAACTGTTTTTT. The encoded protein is CATSRAEGATNEKLFF.

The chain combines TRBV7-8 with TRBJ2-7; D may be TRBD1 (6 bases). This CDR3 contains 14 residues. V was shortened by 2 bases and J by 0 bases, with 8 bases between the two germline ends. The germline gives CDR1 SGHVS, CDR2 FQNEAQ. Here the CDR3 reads CASSLTGSSYEQYF. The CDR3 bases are TGTGCCAGCAGCTTAACAGGGAGCTCCTACGAGCAGTACTTC.

The CDR3 loop is CASSHLTDFRTEAFF. The CDR3 bases are TGTGCCAGCAGCCACCTGACGGATTTCAGGACTGAAGCTTTCTTT. The chain is built from TRBV5-5 and TRBJ1-1; D uncertain. CDR1 SGHKS and CDR2 YYEKEE come from the germline V gene (reference sequence). CDR3 length: 15 amino acids. Trimming shortened V by 4 bases and J by 5 bases, and 18 bases separated the two germline ends.

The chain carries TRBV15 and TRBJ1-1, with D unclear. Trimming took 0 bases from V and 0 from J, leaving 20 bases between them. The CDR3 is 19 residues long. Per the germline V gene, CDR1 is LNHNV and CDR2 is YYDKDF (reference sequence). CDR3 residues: CATSRDLAGYLEMNTEAFF. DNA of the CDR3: TGTGCCACCAGCAGAGATCTGGCAGGCTATCTTGAGATGAACACTGAAGCTTTCTTT.

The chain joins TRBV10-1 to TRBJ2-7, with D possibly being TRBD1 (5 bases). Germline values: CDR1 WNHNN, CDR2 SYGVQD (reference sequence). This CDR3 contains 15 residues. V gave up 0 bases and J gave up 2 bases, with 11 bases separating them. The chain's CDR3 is CASSESTGVPYEQYF. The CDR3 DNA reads TGCGCCAGCAGTGAGTCAACAGGAGTCCCCTACGAGCAGTACTTC.

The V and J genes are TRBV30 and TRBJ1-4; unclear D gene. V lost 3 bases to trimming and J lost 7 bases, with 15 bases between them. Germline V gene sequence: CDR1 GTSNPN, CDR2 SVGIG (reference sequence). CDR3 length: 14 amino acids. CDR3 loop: CAWRPNPGGEKLFF. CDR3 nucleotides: TGTGCCTGGAGGCCTAACCCTGGCGGTGAAAAACTGTTTTTT. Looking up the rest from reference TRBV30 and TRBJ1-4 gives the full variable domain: SQTIHQWPATLVQPVGSPLSLECTVEGTSNPNLYWYRQAAGRGLQLLFYSVGIGQISSEVPQNLSASRPQDRQFILSSKKLLLSDSGFYLCAWRPNPGGEKLFFGSGTQLSVL.

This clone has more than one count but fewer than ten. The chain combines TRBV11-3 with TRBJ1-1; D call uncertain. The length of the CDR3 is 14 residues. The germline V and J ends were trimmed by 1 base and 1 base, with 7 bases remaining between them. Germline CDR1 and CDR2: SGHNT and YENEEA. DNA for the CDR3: TGTGCCAGCAGCTTAGGGGGTAGGAACACTGAAGCTTTCTTT. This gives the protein CASSLGGRNTEAFF.

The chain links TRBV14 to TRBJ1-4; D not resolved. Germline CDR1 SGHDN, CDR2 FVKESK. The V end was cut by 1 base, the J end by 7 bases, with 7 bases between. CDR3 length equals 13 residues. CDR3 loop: CASSQGAIEKLFF. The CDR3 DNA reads TGTGCCAGCAGCCAAGGGGCAATTGAAAAACTGTTTTTT.

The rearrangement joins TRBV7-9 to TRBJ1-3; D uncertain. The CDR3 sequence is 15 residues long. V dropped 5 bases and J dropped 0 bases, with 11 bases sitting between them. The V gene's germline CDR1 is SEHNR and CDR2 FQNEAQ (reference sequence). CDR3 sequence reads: CASSPRGSSGNTIYF. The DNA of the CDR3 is TGTGCCAGCAGCCCCCGAGGGAGCTCTGGAAACACCATATATTTT.

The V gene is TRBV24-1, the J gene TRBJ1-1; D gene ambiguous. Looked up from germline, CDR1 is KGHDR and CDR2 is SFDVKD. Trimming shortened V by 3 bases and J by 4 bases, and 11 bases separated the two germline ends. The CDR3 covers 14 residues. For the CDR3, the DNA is TGTGCCACCAGTGATCCATTGCCGGGCACTGAAGCTTTCTTT. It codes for CATSDPLPGTEAFF.

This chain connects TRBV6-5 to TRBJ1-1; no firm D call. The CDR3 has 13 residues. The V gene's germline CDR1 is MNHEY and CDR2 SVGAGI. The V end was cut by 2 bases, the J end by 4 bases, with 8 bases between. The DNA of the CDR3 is TGTGCCAGCAGTTACGGTCAGAGCACTGAAGCTTTCTTT. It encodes CASSYGQSTEAFF.

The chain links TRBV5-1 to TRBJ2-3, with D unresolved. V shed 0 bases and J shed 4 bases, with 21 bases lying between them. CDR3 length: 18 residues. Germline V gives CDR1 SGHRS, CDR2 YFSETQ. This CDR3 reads CASSLGAMGIGMADTQYF. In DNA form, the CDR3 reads TGCGCCAGCAGCTTGGGGGCCATGGGAATAGGGATGGCAGATACGCAGTATTTT.

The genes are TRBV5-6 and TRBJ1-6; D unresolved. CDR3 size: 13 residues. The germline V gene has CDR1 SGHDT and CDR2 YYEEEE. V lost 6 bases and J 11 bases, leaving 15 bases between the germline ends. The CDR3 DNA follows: TGTGCCAGCACCTCTCAACTTCGGACACCCCTCCACTTT. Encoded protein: CASTSQLRTPLHF.

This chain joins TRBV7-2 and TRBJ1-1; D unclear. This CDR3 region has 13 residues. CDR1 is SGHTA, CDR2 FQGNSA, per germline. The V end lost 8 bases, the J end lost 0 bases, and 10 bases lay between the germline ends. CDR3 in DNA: TGTGCCAGCCTCTGGGCCCTGAACACTGAAGCTTTCTTT. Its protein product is CASLWALNTEAFF. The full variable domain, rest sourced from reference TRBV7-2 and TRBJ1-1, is GAGVSQSPSNKVTEKGKDVELRCDPISGHTALYWYRQSLGQGLEFLIYFQGNSAPDKSGLPSDRFSAERTGGSVSTLTIQRTQQEDSAVYLCASLWALNTEAFFGQGTRLTVV.

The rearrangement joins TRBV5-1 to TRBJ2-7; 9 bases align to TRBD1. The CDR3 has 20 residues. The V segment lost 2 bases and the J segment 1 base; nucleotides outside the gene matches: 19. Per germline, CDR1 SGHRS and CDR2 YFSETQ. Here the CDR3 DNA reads TGCGCCAGCAGCTTAACTCTCCAGCCCGCGACCGGGACAGGGTCCTACGAGCAGTACTTC. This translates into CASSLTLQPATGTGSYEQYF. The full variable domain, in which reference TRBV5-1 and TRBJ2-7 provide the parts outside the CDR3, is KAGVTQTPRYLIKTRGQQVTLSCSPISGHRSVSWYQQTPGQGLQFLFEYFSETQRNKGNFPGRFSGRQFSNSRSEMNVSTLELGDSALYLCASSLTLQPATGTGSYEQYFGPGTRLTVT.

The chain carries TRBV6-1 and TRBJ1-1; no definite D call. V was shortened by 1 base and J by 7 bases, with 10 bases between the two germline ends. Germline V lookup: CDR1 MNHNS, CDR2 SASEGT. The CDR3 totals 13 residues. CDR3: CASSEDGRIEAFF. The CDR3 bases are TGTGCCAGCAGTGAAGATGGAAGGATTGAAGCTTTCTTT.

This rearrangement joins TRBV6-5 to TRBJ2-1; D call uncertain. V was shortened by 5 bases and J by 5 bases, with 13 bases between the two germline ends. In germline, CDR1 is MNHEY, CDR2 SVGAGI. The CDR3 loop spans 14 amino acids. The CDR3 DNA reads TGTGCCAGCAGTCCCCGATGGAAGAACAATGAGCAGTTCTTC. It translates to CASSPRWKNNEQFF.

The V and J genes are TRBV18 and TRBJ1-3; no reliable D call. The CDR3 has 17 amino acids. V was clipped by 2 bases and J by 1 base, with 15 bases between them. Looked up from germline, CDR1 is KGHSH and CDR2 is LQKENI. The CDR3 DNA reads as TGTGCCAGCTCACCATTTAATCACGGCGCGTCTGGAAACACCATATATTTT. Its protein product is CASSPFNHGASGNTIYF.

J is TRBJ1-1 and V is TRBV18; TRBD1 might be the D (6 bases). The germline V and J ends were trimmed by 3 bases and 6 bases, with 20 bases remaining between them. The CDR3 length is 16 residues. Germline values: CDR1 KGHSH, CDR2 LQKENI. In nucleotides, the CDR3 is TGTGCCAGCTCACCGATCGGGGGGGGCCATAATGCTGAAGCTTTCTTT. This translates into CASSPIGGGHNAEAFF.

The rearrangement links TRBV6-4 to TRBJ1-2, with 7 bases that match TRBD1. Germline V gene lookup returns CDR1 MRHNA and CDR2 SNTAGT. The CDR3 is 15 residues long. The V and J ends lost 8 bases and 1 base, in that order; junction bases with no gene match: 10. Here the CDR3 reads CASPYPRGVNYGYTF. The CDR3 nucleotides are TGTGCCAGCCCCTATCCCAGGGGGGTTAACTATGGCTACACCTTC.

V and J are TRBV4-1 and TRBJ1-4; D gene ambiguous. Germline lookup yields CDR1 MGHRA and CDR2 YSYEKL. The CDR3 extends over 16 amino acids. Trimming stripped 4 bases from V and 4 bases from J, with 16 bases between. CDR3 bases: TGCGCCAGCAGCCCAGCTGGGTTTGGCAGTAATGAAAAACTGTTTTTT. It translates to CASSPAGFGSNEKLFF.

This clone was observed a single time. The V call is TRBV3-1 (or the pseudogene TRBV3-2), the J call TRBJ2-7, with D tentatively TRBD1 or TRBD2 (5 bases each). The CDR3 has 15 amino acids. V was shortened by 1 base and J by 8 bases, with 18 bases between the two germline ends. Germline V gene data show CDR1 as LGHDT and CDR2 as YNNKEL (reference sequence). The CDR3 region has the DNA TGTGCCAGCAGCCAAGTTTCCGGGGCGGAGAAGAAGCAGTACTTC. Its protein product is CASSQVSGAEKKQYF.

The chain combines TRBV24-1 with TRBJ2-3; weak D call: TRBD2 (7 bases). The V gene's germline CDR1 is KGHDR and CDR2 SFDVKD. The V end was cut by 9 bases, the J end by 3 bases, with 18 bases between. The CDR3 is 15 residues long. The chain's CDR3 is CATSEGGAVTDTQYF. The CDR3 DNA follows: TGTGCCACCTCGGAGGGGGGGGCAGTAACAGATACGCAGTATTTT.

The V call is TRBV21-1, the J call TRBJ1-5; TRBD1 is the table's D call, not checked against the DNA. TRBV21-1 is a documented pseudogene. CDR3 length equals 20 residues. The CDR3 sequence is CASIASPGQETGGSNQPQHF. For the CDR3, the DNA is TGTGCCAGCATCGCCTCACCGGGACAGGAGACCGGGGGAAGCAATCAGCCCCAGCATTTT.